This TCR beta chain appears in the sequencing data of a study of blood T cell repertoires in COVID-19. Across the study: The United States, Italy and Spain provided the acute and convalescent COVID-19 samples. T cells, B-cell-depleted T cells, or PBMCs supplied cDNA or gDNA.

In the original workflow: Cell counts per sample came from amplifying reference gene primers. The repertoire was sequenced with immunoSEQ multiplex PCR; TCRdb's copy has only in-frame clones and lacks some. D and trimming come from the DNA, and the V and J calls and clone size come from that table. This sample has 200,000 to 300,000 clones, with 84% found just once. Germline V gene sequence: CDR1 SGDLS, CDR2 YYNGEE. CDR3 size: 15 residues. The V call is TRBV9, the J call TRBJ2-3; 15 nucleotides align to TRBD2. The source of this sequence is a man in his 60s with acute or convalescent COVID-19. The material sequenced was peripheral blood. Here the CDR3 reads CATPGTSGRTDTQYF. For the CDR3, the DNA is TGTGCAACCCCCGGGACTAGCGGGAGGACAGATACGCAGTATTTT.